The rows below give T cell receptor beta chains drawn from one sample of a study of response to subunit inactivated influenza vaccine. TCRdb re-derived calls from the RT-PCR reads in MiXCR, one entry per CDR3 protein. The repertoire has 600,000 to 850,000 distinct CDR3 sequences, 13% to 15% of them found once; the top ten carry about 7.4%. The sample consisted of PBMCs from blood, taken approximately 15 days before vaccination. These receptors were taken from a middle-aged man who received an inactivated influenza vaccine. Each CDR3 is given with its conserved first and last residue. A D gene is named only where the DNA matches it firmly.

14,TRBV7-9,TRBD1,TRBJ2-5,CASSQGTGGETQYF
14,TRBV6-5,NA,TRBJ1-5,CASSPSIKNQPQHF
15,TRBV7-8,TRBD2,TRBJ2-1,CASRGLAGEGGEQFF
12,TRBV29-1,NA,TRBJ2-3,CSVDRQADTQYF
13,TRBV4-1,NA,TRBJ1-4,CASSQDSDTKLFF
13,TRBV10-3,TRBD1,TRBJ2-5,CAISVGQAETQYF
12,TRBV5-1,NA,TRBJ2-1,CASSSKSNEQFF
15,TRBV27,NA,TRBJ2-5,CASSIHPRVGETQYF
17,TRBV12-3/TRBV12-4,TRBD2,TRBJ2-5,CASSLVTSGRKTETQYF
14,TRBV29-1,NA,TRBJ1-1,CSLGLPDMNTEAFF
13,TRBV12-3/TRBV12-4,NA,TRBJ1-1,CASRRMMNTEAFF
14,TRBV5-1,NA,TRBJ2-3,CASSSDRRLGPQYF
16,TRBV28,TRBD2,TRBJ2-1,CASSLWGEGPYNEQFF
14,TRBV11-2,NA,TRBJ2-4,CASSLQVAKNIQYF
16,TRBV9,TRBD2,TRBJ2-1,CASSVGGRASYNEQFF
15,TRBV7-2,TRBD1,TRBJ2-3,CASSSGTGLKDTQYF
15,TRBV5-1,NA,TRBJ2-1,CASSMGEAFYNEQFF
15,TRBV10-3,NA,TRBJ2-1,CAISPEAAGRNEQFF
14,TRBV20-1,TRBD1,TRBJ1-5,CSAEDRVSNQPQHF
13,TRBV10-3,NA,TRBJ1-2,CAISPQTNYGYTF
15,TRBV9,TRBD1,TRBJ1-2,CASSVEGQINYGYTF
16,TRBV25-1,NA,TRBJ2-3,CASSERRQASTDTQYF
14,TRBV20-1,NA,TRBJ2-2,CSASRAGNTGELFF
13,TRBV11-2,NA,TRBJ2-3,CASSEAGADTQYF
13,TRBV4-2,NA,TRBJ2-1,CASSQEPSREQFF
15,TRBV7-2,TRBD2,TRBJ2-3,CASSYRLAGTDTQYF
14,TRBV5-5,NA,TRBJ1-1,CASSGIGVNTEAFF
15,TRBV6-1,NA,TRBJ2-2,CASSVGLSNTGELFF
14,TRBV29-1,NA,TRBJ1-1,CSVGRPRGNTEAFF
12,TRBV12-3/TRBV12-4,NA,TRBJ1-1,CASSLGQGEAFF
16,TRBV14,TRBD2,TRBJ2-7,CASSRELAGGFYEQYF
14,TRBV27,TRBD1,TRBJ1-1,CASSLLTGAAEAFF
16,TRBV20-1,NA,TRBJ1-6,CSAEPGRSSYNSPLHF
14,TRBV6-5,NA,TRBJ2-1,CASSYSGTHNEQFF
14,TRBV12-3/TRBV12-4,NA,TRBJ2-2,CASRSTPGYGELFF
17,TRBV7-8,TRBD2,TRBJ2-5,CASRRARWGGLRETQYF
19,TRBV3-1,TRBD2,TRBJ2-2,CASSYGLAGDYANTGELFF
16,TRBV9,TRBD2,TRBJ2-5,CASSVGTSGARETQYF
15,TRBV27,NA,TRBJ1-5,CASRQSGPKNQPQHF
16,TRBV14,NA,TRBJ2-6,CASSLNRDPGANVLTF
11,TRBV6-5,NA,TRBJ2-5,CASTDGETQYF
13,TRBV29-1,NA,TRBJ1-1,CSVQEGLNTEAFF